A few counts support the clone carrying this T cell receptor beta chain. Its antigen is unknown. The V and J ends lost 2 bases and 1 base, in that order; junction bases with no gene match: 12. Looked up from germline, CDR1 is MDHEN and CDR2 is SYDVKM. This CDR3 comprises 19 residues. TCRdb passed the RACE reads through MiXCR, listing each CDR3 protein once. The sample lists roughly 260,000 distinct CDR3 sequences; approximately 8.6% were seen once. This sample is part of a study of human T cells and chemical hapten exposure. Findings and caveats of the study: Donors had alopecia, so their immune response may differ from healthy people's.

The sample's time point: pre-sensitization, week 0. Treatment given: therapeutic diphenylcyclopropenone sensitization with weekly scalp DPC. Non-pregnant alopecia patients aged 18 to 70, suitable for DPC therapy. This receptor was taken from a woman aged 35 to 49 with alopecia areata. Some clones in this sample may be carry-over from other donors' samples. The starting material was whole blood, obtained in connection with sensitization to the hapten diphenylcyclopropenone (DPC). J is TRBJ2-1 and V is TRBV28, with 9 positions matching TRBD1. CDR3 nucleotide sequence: TGTGCCAGCAGTTTAAGCCGGGTGGGGACAGGGAGGTCCTACAATGAGCAGTTCTTC. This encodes CASSLSRVGTGRSYNEQFF. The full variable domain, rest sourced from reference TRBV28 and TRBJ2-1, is DVKVTQSSRYLVKRTGEKVFLECVQDMDHENMFWYRQDPGLGLRLIYFSYDVKMKEKGDIPEGYSVSREKKERFSLILESASTNQTSMYLCASSLSRVGTGRSYNEQFFGPGTRLTVL.